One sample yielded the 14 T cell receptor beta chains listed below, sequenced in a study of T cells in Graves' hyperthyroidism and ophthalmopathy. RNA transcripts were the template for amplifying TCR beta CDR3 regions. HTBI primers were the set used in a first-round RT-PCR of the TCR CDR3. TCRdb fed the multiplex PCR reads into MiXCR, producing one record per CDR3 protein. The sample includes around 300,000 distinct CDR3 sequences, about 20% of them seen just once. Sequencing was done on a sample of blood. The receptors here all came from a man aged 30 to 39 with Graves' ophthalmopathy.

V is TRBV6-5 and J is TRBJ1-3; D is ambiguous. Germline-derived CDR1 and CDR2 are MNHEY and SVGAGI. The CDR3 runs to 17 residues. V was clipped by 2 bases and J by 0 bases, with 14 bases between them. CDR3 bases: TGTGCCAGCAGTTACCAGTCCTACGGTGTCTCTGGAAACACCATATATTTT. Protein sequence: CASSYQSYGVSGNTIYF.

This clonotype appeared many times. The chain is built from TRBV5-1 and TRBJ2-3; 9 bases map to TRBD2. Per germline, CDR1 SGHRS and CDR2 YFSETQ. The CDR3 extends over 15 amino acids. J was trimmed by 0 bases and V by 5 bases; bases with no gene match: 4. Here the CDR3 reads CASRASGTSTDTQYF. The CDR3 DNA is TGCGCCAGCAGAGCTAGCGGGACTAGCACAGATACGCAGTATTTT.

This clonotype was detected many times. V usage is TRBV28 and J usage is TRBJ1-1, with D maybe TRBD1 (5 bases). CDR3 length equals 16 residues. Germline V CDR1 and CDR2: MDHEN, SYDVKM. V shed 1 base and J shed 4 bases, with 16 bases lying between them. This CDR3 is CASSLFDVFGGTEAFF. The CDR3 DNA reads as TGTGCCAGCAGTTTATTCGATGTTTTCGGGGGCACTGAAGCTTTCTTT.

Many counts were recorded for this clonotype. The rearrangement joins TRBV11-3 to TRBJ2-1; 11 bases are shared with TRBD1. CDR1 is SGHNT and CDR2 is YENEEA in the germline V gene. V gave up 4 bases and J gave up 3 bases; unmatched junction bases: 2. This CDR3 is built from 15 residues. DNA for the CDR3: TGTGCCAGCAGCTCCGGGACAGGGGGCTACAATGAGCAGTTCTTC. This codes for CASSSGTGGYNEQFF.

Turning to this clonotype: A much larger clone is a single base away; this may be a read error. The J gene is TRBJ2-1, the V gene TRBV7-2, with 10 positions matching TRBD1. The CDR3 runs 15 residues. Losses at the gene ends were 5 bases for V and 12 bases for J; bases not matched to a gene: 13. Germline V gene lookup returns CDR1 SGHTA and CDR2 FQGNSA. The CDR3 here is CASSAPGQGWDGQFF. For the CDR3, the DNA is TGTGCCAGCAGCGCACCGGGACAGGGGTGGGATGGGCAGTTCTTC.

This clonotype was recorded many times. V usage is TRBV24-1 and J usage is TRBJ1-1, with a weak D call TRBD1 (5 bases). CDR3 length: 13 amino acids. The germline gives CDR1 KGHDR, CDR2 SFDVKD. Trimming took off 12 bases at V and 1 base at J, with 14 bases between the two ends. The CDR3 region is CAAQLTANTEAFF. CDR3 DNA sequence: TGTGCCGCCCAGTTGACAGCGAACACTGAAGCTTTCTTT.

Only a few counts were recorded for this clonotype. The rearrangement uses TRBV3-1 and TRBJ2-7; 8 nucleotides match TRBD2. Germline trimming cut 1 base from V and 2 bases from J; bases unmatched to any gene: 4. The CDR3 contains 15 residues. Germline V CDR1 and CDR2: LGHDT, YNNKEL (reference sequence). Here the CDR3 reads CASSQAGGTPYEQYF. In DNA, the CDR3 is TGTGCCAGCAGCCAAGCGGGGGGGACCCCCTACGAGCAGTACTTC.

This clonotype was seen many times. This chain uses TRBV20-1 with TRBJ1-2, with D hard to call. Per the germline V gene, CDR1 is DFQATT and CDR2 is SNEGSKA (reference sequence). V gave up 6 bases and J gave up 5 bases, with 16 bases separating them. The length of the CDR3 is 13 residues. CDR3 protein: CSADQQPNYGYTF. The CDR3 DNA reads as TGCAGTGCCGATCAACAGCCGAATTATGGCTACACCTTC.

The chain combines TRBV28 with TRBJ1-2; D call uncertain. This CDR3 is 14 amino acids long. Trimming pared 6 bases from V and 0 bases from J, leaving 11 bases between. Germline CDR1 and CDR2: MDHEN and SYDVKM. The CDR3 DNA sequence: TGTGCCAGCAGGGTGGCCGGCTCTAACTATGGCTACACCTTC. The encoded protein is CASRVAGSNYGYTF.

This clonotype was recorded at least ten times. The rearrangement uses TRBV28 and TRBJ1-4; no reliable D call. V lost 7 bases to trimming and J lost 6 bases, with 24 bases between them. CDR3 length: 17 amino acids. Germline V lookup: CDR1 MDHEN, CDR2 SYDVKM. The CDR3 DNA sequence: TGTGCCAGCACCCAACCTAGTGGTGGTCTGGCTGATGAAAAACTGTTTTTT. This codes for CASTQPSGGLADEKLFF.

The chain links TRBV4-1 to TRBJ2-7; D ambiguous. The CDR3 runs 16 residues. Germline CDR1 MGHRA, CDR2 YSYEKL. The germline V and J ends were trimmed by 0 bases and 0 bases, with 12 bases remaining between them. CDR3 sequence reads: CASSQERSVGSYEQYF. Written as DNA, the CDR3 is TGCGCCAGCAGCCAAGAAAGGAGCGTGGGCTCCTACGAGCAGTACTTC.

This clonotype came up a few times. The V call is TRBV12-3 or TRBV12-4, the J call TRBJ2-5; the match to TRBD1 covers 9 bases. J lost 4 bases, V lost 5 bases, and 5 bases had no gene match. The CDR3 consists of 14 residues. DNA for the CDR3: TGTGCCAGCAGTATGCCGGGACAGGGAGAGACCCAGTACTTC. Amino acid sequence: CASSMPGQGETQYF.

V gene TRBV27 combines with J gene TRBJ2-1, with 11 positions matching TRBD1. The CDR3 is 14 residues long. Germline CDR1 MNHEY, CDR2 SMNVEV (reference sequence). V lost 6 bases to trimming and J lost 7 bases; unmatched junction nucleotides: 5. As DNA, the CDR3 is TGTGCCAGCAGAACCGGGACAGGGGGTAATGAGCAGTTCTTC. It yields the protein CASRTGTGGNEQFF.

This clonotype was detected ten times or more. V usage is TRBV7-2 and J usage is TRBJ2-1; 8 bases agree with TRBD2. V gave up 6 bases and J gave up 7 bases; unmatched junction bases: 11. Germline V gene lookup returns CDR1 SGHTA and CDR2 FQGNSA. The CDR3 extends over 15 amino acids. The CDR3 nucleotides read TGTGCCAGCAGTACTTACGGGACTAGTGGTAATGAGCAGTTCTTC. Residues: CASSTYGTSGNEQFF.